This T cell receptor (beta chain) originates from a study of blood T cell repertoires in COVID-19. The wider study: Samples came from the United States, Italy and Spain, spanning acute and convalescent COVID-19.

Original methodology: Estimates of nucleated cell counts were drawn from the amplification of reference gene primers. The data were produced by immunoSEQ multiplex PCR, yet TCRdb's version contains in-frame clones alone and is incomplete. That table is the source of V, J and clone size, and D and trimming were worked out from the DNA. The sample yields hundreds of thousands of clones, around 87% seen once. The length of the CDR3 is 15 residues. Germline values: CDR1 MNHEY, CDR2 SVGAGI. Germline trimming cut 0 bases from V and 5 bases from J; bases unmatched to any gene: 4. What was sequenced was peripheral blood. The TCR comes from an older woman with COVID-19, enrolled during active disease. The genes are TRBV6-5 and TRBJ2-1; 7 nucleotides agree with TRBD2. CDR3 loop: CASSYSGGGNNEQFF. The DNA of the CDR3 is TGTGCCAGCAGTTACTCTGGGGGGGGAAACAATGAGCAGTTCTTC.